These 31 T cell receptor beta chains originate from one sample sequenced in a study of T cell responses to AZD1222 COVID-19 vaccine. Assay used: immunoSEQ multiplex PCR; TCRdb lists only in-frame clones, some missing. This sample yields more than 110,000 clones, of which more than 85% are seen a single time; just over 3% belongs to the top ten. The input for sequencing was peripheral blood, taken on day 0 of AZD1222 vaccination. These TCRs come from an adult in good health.

This chain links TRBV2 with TRBJ1-5; D is uncertain. V lost 2 bases and J lost 2, with 10 bases in between. CDR3 size: 15 residues. CDR1 and CDR2 (germline): SNHLY, FYNNEI. The CDR3 nucleotides are TGTGCCAGCAGTGAACCGCGGGTTGGCAATCAGCCCCAGCATTTT. It translates to CASSEPRVGNQPQHF.

CDR3 sequence (DNA): TGTGCCAGCAGTTTCTTCAGGAACACTGAAGCTTTCTTT. It encodes CASSFFRNTEAFF. The V call is TRBV27, the J call TRBJ1-1; D is unresolved. Germline V gene sequence: CDR1 MNHEY, CDR2 SMNVEV (reference sequence). Trimming stripped 3 bases from V and 1 base from J, with 6 bases between. The CDR3 length is 13 residues.

This sequence joins TRBV11-3 and TRBJ2-1; D possibly corresponds to TRBD1 (5 bases). The V gene's germline CDR1 is SGHNT and CDR2 YENEEA. This CDR3 has 14 amino acids. The V end was cut by 1 base, the J end by 13 bases, with 17 bases between. The CDR3 is CASSLGTDGDSQFF. The DNA for the CDR3 is TGTGCCAGCAGCTTAGGGACGGACGGCGACAGCCAGTTCTTC.

The chain couples TRBV18 to TRBJ2-2; unclear D gene. Germline V gene sequence: CDR1 KGHSH, CDR2 LQKENI. The V and J ends lost 4 bases and 2 bases respectively, with 8 bases between them. The CDR3 totals 14 residues. The DNA for the CDR3 is TGTGCCAGCTCACTAAGTCCCAACACCGGGGAGCTGTTTTTT. Translated, it gives CASSLSPNTGELFF.

This chain links TRBV14 with TRBJ1-3; the D is unclear. CDR3 length equals 14 residues. Trimming removed 4 bases at V and 0 bases at J, with 7 bases between. CDR1 and CDR2 from the germline V gene are SGHDN and FVKESK. CDR3 residues: CASSRLFSGNTIYF. As DNA, the CDR3 is TGTGCCAGCAGCCGTCTTTTCTCTGGAAACACCATATATTTT.

This rearrangement joins TRBV27 to TRBJ2-7; D possibly corresponds to TRBD1 (5 bases). The CDR3 covers 17 residues. The V and J ends lost 2 bases and 2 bases respectively, with 19 bases between them. Germline V gene data show CDR1 as MNHEY and CDR2 as SMNVEV (reference sequence). As DNA, the CDR3 is TGTGCCAGCAGTTTAAGGCCCCAGGGTTGGGTCGCCTACGAGCAGTACTTC. It translates to CASSLRPQGWVAYEQYF.

The chain uses TRBV18 and TRBJ2-7; TRBD1 matches 9 bases. V lost 4 bases, J lost 6 bases, and 7 bases stayed unmatched. CDR1 KGHSH and CDR2 LQKENI come from the germline V gene. The CDR3 sequence is 14 residues long. As DNA, the CDR3 is TGTGCCAGCTCACAGTCGGGACAGGGTTTCGAGCAGTACTTC. Encoded protein: CASSQSGQGFEQYF.

V gene TRBV4-3 combines with J gene TRBJ2-2, with 11 nucleotides matching TRBD2. The CDR3 runs to 16 residues. J was trimmed by 7 bases and V by 4 bases; bases with no gene match: 8. Per the germline V gene, CDR1 is LGHNA and CDR2 is YSLEER. CDR3 bases: TGCGCCAGCAGCCGACTACTAGCGGGAGCTGTCGGGGAGCTGTTTTTT. It yields the protein CASSRLLAGAVGELFF.

This clone was seen just once. As DNA, the CDR3 is TGTGCCTGGAGTGCAGACAGGGGAGGCTATGGCTACACCTTC. This sequence encodes CAWSADRGGYGYTF. The chain joins TRBV30 to TRBJ1-2; 8 bases fit TRBD1. The J segment lost 4 bases and the V segment lost 1 base, leaving 5 bases of the junction unmatched. CDR1 GTSNPN and CDR2 SVGIG come from the germline V gene (reference sequence). The CDR3 contains 14 residues.

V and J are TRBV27 and TRBJ1-5, with a tentative D call TRBD1 (5 bases). The CDR3 is 15 amino acids. The germline CDR1 and CDR2 sequences are MNHEY and SMNVEV (reference sequence). V shed 6 bases and J shed 5 bases, with 17 bases lying between them. The CDR3 nucleotides are TGTGCCAGCAGCAAAAGGGGCGAGACGGATCAGCCCCAGCATTTT. This sequence encodes CASSKRGETDQPQHF.

The DNA of the CDR3 is TGCGCCAGCAGCTTTAGGTCCTTCTCTTCCTACGAGCAGTACTTC. Translating gives CASSFRSFSSYEQYF. The V gene is TRBV5-1, the J gene TRBJ2-7; unclear D gene. Germline values: CDR1 SGHRS, CDR2 YFSETQ. The CDR3 is made up of 15 amino acids. The V gene lost 2 bases and the J gene lost 1 base, with 13 bases spanning the gap.

The chain is built from TRBV23-1 and TRBJ2-7; D tentatively reads TRBD1 or TRBD2 (5 bases each). TRBV23-1 is an open reading frame whose function is uncertain. Trimming removed 0 bases at V and 3 bases at J, with 15 bases between. The CDR3 runs to 16 residues. CDR3 sequence: CASSQSKGFGGYEQYF. DNA of the CDR3: TGCGCCAGCAGTCAATCGAAAGGGTTTGGGGGCTACGAGCAGTACTTC.

This sequence joins TRBV7-2 and TRBJ1-1; 7 nucleotides agree with TRBD1. This CDR3 contains 16 residues. After removal of 1 base from V and 1 base from J, the junction contained 6 bases not matched to a gene. Per germline, CDR1 SGHTA and CDR2 FQGNSA. The CDR3 DNA reads as TGTGCCAGCAGCTTAGATGGACAGGCCAAGAACACTGAAGCTTTCTTT. Translating it yields CASSLDGQAKNTEAFF.

V gene TRBV7-8 combines with J gene TRBJ2-5; D unclear. The germline gives CDR1 SGHVS, CDR2 FQNEAQ. Trimming pared 5 bases from V and 5 bases from J, leaving 15 bases between. The CDR3 totals 14 residues. This chain's CDR3 is CASSPRRGSETQYF. CDR3 nucleotides: TGTGCCAGCAGCCCCCGGCGTGGGTCGGAGACCCAGTACTTC. The full variable domain, its missing parts supplied by reference TRBV7-8 and TRBJ2-5, is GAGVSQSPRYKVAKRGQDVALRCDPISGHVSLFWYQQALGQGPEFLTYFQNEAQLDKSGLPSDRFFAERPEGSVSTLKIQRTQQEDSAVYLCASSPRRGSETQYFGPGTRLLVL.

The chain's CDR3 is CAAAILNTEAFF. As DNA, the CDR3 is TGCGCCGCAGCAATCCTGAACACTGAAGCTTTCTTT. The chain is built from TRBV10-2 and TRBJ1-1; D is undetermined. The CDR3 loop spans 12 amino acids. Germline V lookup: CDR1 WSHSY, CDR2 SAAADI. Trimming removed 11 bases at V and 0 bases at J, with 10 bases between.

The chain couples TRBV19 to TRBJ2-7; 7 bases match TRBD1. Germline V lookup: CDR1 LNHDA, CDR2 SQIVND (reference sequence). This CDR3 comprises 14 residues. Germline trimming cut 1 base from V and 2 bases from J; bases unmatched to any gene: 2. In nucleotides, the CDR3 is TGTGCCAGTAGTATAGGTCAGGGGGCCTACGAGCAGTACTTC. Protein sequence: CASSIGQGAYEQYF.

V and J are TRBV7-2 and TRBJ1-5; D is undetermined. The CDR3 is 12 residues long. The V end was cut by 5 bases, the J end by 7 bases, with 9 bases between. In germline, CDR1 is SGHTA, CDR2 FQGNSA. CDR3 region: CASSRVGQPQHF. In DNA, the CDR3 is TGTGCCAGCAGCAGGGTTGGACAGCCCCAGCATTTT.

The chain recombines TRBV28 with TRBJ2-5; TRBD2 might be the D (6 bases). Trimming took off 3 bases at V and 7 bases at J, with 6 bases between the two ends. CDR3 length: 11 amino acids. Germline CDR1 and CDR2: MDHEN and SYDVKM. The DNA of the CDR3 is TGTGCCAGCAGTTTTAGCGGGACCCAGTACTTC. Translation gives CASSFSGTQYF.

The DNA for the CDR3 is TGTGCCAGCAGCTTGGTGGCCGGACGAGAAAAACTGTTTTTT. Translation gives CASSLVAGREKLFF. The rearrangement uses TRBV5-6 and TRBJ1-4; D is ambiguous. In germline, CDR1 is SGHDT, CDR2 YYEEEE. Deletions cut 0 bases from V and 8 bases from J, with 11 bases between. The CDR3 length is 14 residues. The full variable domain, with the rest looked up from reference TRBV5-6 and TRBJ1-4, is DAGVTQSPTHLIKTRGQQVTLRCSPKSGHDTVSWYQQALGQGPQFIFQYYEEEERQRGNFPDRFSGHQFPNYSSELNVNALLLGDSALYLCASSLVAGREKLFFGSGTQLSVL.

The CDR3 DNA is TGTGCCACCAGCTCCACCAATACCTCACGGGGGCCAGCCTGCTACACCTTC. It specifies CATSSTNTSRGPACYTF. This chain links TRBV15 with TRBJ1-2; D may be TRBD1 (6 bases). The CDR3 has 17 amino acids. V was trimmed by 5 bases and J by 9 bases, leaving 28 bases between them. In germline, CDR1 is LNHNV, CDR2 YYDKDF (reference sequence).

The chain couples TRBV25-1 to TRBJ1-3; D possibly corresponds to TRBD1 (5 bases). The CDR3 totals 15 residues. Germline CDR1 and CDR2: MGHDK and SYGVNS. The ends were cut back, 6 bases at V and 1 base at J, with 13 bases in the middle. The CDR3 loop reads CASSPGGVSGNTIYF. CDR3 DNA sequence: TGTGCCAGCAGCCCCGGGGGGGTTTCTGGAAACACCATATATTTT.

This clone was seen once. The chain carries TRBV5-1 and TRBJ1-1; D unclear. CDR1 SGHRS and CDR2 YFSETQ come from the germline V gene. With 0 bases removed from V and 6 bases from J, the gap between germline ends came to 12 bases. This CDR3 region has 14 residues. The CDR3 region is CASSLGGDGSEAFF. CDR3 sequence (DNA): TGCGCCAGCAGCTTGGGGGGTGACGGGTCTGAAGCTTTCTTT.

This sequence joins TRBV25-1 and TRBJ2-7, with TRBD2 matching over 10 bases. CDR3 length: 15 amino acids. CDR1 is MGHDK and CDR2 is SYGVNS in the germline V gene. The V segment lost 8 bases and the J segment 5 bases; nucleotides outside the gene matches: 12. DNA of the CDR3: TGTGCCAGCCCTGGCCCCCTAGCGGGAGAGCACGAGCAGTACTTC. It is translated as CASPGPLAGEHEQYF.

The chain recombines TRBV6-4 with TRBJ2-1; 9 nucleotides agree with TRBD2. J lost 3 bases, V lost 5 bases, and 5 bases had no gene match. Germline-derived CDR1 and CDR2 are MRHNA and SNTAGT. The CDR3 covers 15 residues. The CDR3 region is CASSPIAGVYNEQFF. The CDR3 DNA reads TGTGCCAGCAGTCCCATAGCGGGAGTCTACAATGAGCAGTTCTTC.

This rearrangement joins TRBV24-1 to TRBJ2-1; D may correspond to TRBD1 or TRBD2 (5 bases each). Germline CDR1 and CDR2: KGHDR and SFDVKD. The CDR3 is 12 residues long. The V and J ends lost 2 bases and 11 bases respectively, with 9 bases between them. The CDR3 spells CATSDSGTQQFF. DNA for the CDR3: TGTGCCACCAGTGATTCTGGGACGCAGCAGTTCTTC.

V gene TRBV5-4 combines with J gene TRBJ2-1, with D perhaps matching TRBD1 (5 bases). The germline V gene encodes CDR1 SGHNT and CDR2 YYREEE (reference sequence). CDR3 size: 12 residues. Trimming took off 4 bases at V and 7 bases at J, with 9 bases between the two ends. The CDR3 sequence is CASSPDRNEQFF. DNA of the CDR3: TGTGCCAGCAGCCCCGACAGAAATGAGCAGTTCTTC.

Written as DNA, the CDR3 is TGTGCCAGCTCTCGGGCGGCTAGCGGGGGCTCTGGCTCCTACGAGCAGTACTTC. It is translated as CASSRAASGGSGSYEQYF. This chain uses TRBV18 with TRBJ2-7, with 10 bases aligning to TRBD2. Germline V CDR1 and CDR2: KGHSH, LQKENI. The CDR3 extends over 18 amino acids. Trimming took 6 bases from V and 0 from J; bases not matched to a gene: 14.

The V and J genes are TRBV5-1 and TRBJ2-1; 9 nucleotides line up with TRBD2. J lost 9 bases, V lost 0 bases, and 7 bases had no gene match. The CDR3 extends over 15 amino acids. In germline, CDR1 is SGHRS, CDR2 YFSETQ. DNA of the CDR3: TGCGCCAGCAGCTTGGAGGTAGCGGGAGTCACTGAGCAGTTCTTC. It specifies CASSLEVAGVTEQFF.

This clone was seen more than once but under ten times. The rearrangement links TRBV4-1 to TRBJ1-5; weak D call: TRBD1 (5 bases). CDR1 is MGHRA and CDR2 is YSYEKL in the germline V gene. The CDR3 is 13 residues long. V shed 4 bases and J shed 6 bases, with 10 bases lying between them. The CDR3 DNA reads TGCGCCAGCAGCCCGGGGGGGAGTCAGCCCCAGCATTTT. This translates into CASSPGGSQPQHF.

The sample holds one count of this clone. The rearrangement joins TRBV11-2 to TRBJ2-3, with 7 positions matching TRBD2. The V gene end was trimmed by 2 bases and the J gene end by 2 bases; junction bases not matched to a gene: 10. The CDR3 extends over 17 amino acids. CDR1 is SGHAT, CDR2 FQNNGV, per germline. Here the CDR3 reads CASSLTGGGSTTDTQYF. CDR3 DNA sequence: TGTGCCAGCAGCTTAACCGGCGGCGGGAGCACCACAGATACGCAGTATTTT. The variable domain in full, with the rest retrieved from reference TRBV11-2 and TRBJ2-3, is EAGVAQSPRYKIIEKRQSVAFWCNPISGHATLYWYQQILGQGPKLLIQFQNNGVVDDSQLPKDRFSAERLKGVDSTLKIQPAKLEDSAVYLCASSLTGGGSTTDTQYFGPGTRLTVL.

This chain joins TRBV9 and TRBJ2-5; unclear D gene. CDR1 and CDR2 (germline): SGDLS, YYNGEE. The CDR3 is 12 amino acids. The ends were cut back, 0 bases at V and 5 bases at J, with 5 bases in the middle. The CDR3 nucleotides read TGTGCCAGCAGCGTAGCACGGGAGACCCAGTACTTC. Amino acids: CASSVARETQYF. Complete variable domain (other parts from reference TRBV9 and TRBJ2-5): DSGVTQTPKHLITATGQRVTLRCSPRSGDLSVYWYQQSLDQGLQFLIQYYNGEERAKGNILERFSAQQFPDLHSELNLSSLELGDSALYFCASSVARETQYFGPGTRLLVL.